The sample holds many counts of the clone carrying this T cell receptor (beta chain). The V and J ends lost 4 bases and 8 bases, in that order; junction bases with no gene match: 6. Germline V gene sequence: CDR1 LGHDT, CDR2 YNNKEL (reference sequence). The CDR3 extends over 13 amino acids. The authors prepared the TCRbeta library with unique molecular identifiers. TCRdb recomputed calls from the PCR reads with MiXCR, one row per CDR3 protein. The sample lists some 200,000 distinct CDR3 sequences, roughly a tenth seen once, with 5% to 7% in the top ten. This entry is derived from a study of T-cell reconstitution after alpha-beta-depleted transplantation in children.

The chain links TRBV3-1 to TRBJ1-2; the match to TRBD1 covers 8 bases. Specimen: PBMCs from the stem cell graft donor, collected from the stem cell graft. The TCR sequence derives from a human donor who donated a stem cell graft to a child with acute lymphoblastic leukemia. The CDR3: CASSPETGEGYTF. The CDR3 nucleotides are TGTGCCAGCAGCCCCGAGACAGGGGAAGGCTACACCTTC.